This T cell receptor (beta chain) was recorded in a study of shared clonotypes between healthy human individuals. Across the study: The plates for each donor numbered three CD4 naive, three CD4 memory, two CD8 naive and one CD8 memory.

Naive CD45RA+ and memory CD45RA-negative subsets were split from CD4+ cells. Data came from immunoSEQ multiplex PCR; TCRdb stores just in-frame clones and leaves some out. The data show 1,500,000 or so clones, more than 95% seen once. The TCR comes from a man aged 25-45 years in good health. The sample was naive CD4+ T cells sorted from blood. Subset noted: CD45RA+ positively selected.

The CDR3 reads CSVRDQVYEQYF. CDR3 DNA: TGCAGCGTCCGGGACCAAGTCTACGAGCAGTACTTC. J is TRBJ2-7 and V is TRBV29-1; perhaps D is TRBD1 or TRBD2 (5 bases each). Trimming took 6 bases from V and 3 from J, leaving 12 bases between them. The CDR3 length is 12 residues. Germline values: CDR1 SQVTM, CDR2 ANQGSEA.